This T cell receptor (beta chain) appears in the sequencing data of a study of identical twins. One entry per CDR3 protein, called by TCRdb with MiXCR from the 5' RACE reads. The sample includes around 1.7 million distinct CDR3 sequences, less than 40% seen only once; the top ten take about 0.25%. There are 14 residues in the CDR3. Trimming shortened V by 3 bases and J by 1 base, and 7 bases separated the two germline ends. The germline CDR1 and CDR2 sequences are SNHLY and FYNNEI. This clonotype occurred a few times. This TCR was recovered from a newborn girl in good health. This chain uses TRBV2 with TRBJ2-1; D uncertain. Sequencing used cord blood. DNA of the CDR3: TGTGCCAGCAGTGACGTCCGTTCCTACAATGAGCAGTTCTTC. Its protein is CASSDVRSYNEQFF.